This T cell receptor (beta chain) was identified in a study of chemoradiotherapy in HPV16-positive cancers. Sequencing was performed with immunoSEQ multiplex PCR; in TCRdb, only in-frame clones are kept and a portion is missing. The sample holds over 10,000 clones; over 75% are singletons and the top ten take less than 3%. Germline V gene sequence: CDR1 SGHNT, CDR2 YENEEA. The CDR3 length is 18 residues. Trimming removed 1 base at V and 0 bases at J, with 13 bases between. Of note for this clone: Antigen: not known.

Study-level results: Candidate HPV-specific clones and E7-related TCR motifs grew in tumor during treatment. Only two HPV16-positive patients supplied the functional HPV-specificity definition.

The source is a human donor with HPV-associated anogenital cancer. The chain has TRBV11-3 and TRBJ1-6; D is perhaps TRBD1 (6 bases). Sample: blood, taken from a patient who underwent chemoradiotherapy. CDR3 nucleotide sequence: TGTGCCAGCAGCTTAGGGGGACAAACGAGCTCCTATAATTCACCCCTCCACTTT. It codes for CASSLGGQTSSYNSPLHF.